These 29 T cell receptor beta chains share one sample of origin, sequenced in a study of control samples from healthy donors and cancer patients. Profiled with immunoSEQ multiplex PCR; TCRdb holds only in-frame clones, not every one. The sample has roughly 95,000 clones, about 90% seen once; the top ten hold 13% to 15%. Sequencing input: blood. Receptors were obtained from a man aged 25-40 years in good health.

This sequence joins TRBV11-3 and TRBJ2-1; 10 bases are a match to TRBD2. This CDR3 has 16 residues. Germline V CDR1 and CDR2: SGHNT, YENEEA. With V trimmed by 1 base and J by 3 bases, 3 bases remained unmatched. The CDR3 sequence is CASSLGASGSYNEQFF. CDR3 in DNA: TGTGCCAGCAGCTTAGGTGCTAGCGGGAGCTACAATGAGCAGTTCTTC. The full variable domain, with the rest looked up from reference TRBV11-3 and TRBJ2-1, is EAGVVQSPRYKIIEKKQPVAFWCNPISGHNTLYWYLQNLGQGPELLIRYENEEAVDDSQLPKDRFSAERLKGVDSTLKIQPAELGDSAVYLCASSLGASGSYNEQFFGPGTRLTVL.

The J gene is TRBJ2-3, the V gene TRBV11-3; D call uncertain. Trimming cost V 1 base and J 0 bases, with 5 bases left between them. There are 14 residues in the CDR3. Per germline, CDR1 SGHNT and CDR2 YENEEA. CDR3 loop: CASSLGPSTDTQYF. DNA of the CDR3: TGTGCCAGCAGCTTAGGTCCCAGCACAGATACGCAGTATTTT.

The V and J genes are TRBV5-1 and TRBJ2-2, with 7 bases aligning to TRBD1. V dropped 0 bases and J dropped 4; count of bases not matched to a gene: 6. The CDR3 has 16 residues. CDR1 is SGHRS, CDR2 YFSETQ, per germline. In DNA, the CDR3 is TGCGCCAGCAGCTTGGGACAGGGCTTAGTCACCGGGGAGCTGTTTTTT. It encodes CASSLGQGLVTGELFF.

V usage is TRBV18 and J usage is TRBJ2-3; tentative D call: TRBD1 (6 bases). V was cut by 2 bases and J by 2 bases, with 11 bases left in between. Germline V gene lookup returns CDR1 KGHSH and CDR2 LQKENI. The CDR3 consists of 15 residues. The CDR3 nucleotides read TGTGCCAGCTCACCAGGGACACTACACACAGATACGCAGTATTTT. Translating gives CASSPGTLHTDTQYF. The full variable domain, completed using reference TRBV18 and TRBJ2-3, is NAGVMQNPRHLVRRRGQEARLRCSPMKGHSHVYWYRQLPEEGLKFMVYLQKENIIDESGMPKERFSAEFPKEGPSILRIQQVVRGDSAAYFCASSPGTLHTDTQYFGPGTRLTVL.

The table lists this clone with a count of one. The rearrangement links TRBV2 to TRBJ2-7, with D perhaps matching TRBD2 (5 bases). CDR3 length: 14 residues. CDR1 is SNHLY, CDR2 FYNNEI, per germline. V was clipped by 4 bases and J by 0 bases, with 10 bases between them. This chain's CDR3 is CASSGGSGSYEQYF. CDR3 bases: TGTGCCAGCAGTGGAGGCAGCGGCTCCTACGAGCAGTACTTC.

This chain links TRBV5-1 with TRBJ2-5; 7 positions agree with TRBD2. The CDR3 spans 15 residues. J was trimmed by 3 bases and V by 4 bases; bases with no gene match: 9. The germline V gene encodes CDR1 SGHRS and CDR2 YFSETQ. CDR3 region: CASSAAGSGEETQYF. The CDR3 bases are TGCGCCAGCAGCGCGGCGGGGAGCGGGGAAGAGACCCAGTACTTC. Drawing the rest from reference TRBV5-1 and TRBJ2-5, the complete variable domain is KAGVTQTPRYLIKTRGQQVTLSCSPISGHRSVSWYQQTPGQGLQFLFEYFSETQRNKGNFPGRFSGRQFSNSRSEMNVSTLELGDSALYLCASSAAGSGEETQYFGPGTRLLVL.

The chain is built from TRBV6-5 and TRBJ1-3; 7 bases are shared with TRBD1. CDR3 length: 15 amino acids. Germline V gives CDR1 MNHEY, CDR2 SVGAGI. V dropped 8 bases and J dropped 3; count of bases not matched to a gene: 10. CDR3: CASGNRGSVGNTIYF. The CDR3 bases are TGTGCCAGCGGTAACAGGGGTTCAGTTGGAAACACCATATATTTT.

CDR3 region: CASSRLAMYLGDTQYF. Here the CDR3 DNA reads TGTGCCAGCAGCCGTCTAGCGATGTATCTAGGGGATACGCAGTATTTT. The V and J genes are TRBV3-1 (or the pseudogene TRBV3-2) and TRBJ2-3, with D possibly TRBD2 on 6 matching bases. The ends were cut back, 4 bases at V and 6 bases at J, with 20 bases in the middle. The CDR3 consists of 16 residues. Looked up from germline, CDR1 is LGHDT and CDR2 is YNNKEL (reference sequence).

The chain employs TRBV7-9 and TRBJ2-3; D is undetermined. This CDR3 contains 13 residues. CDR1 and CDR2 from the germline V gene are SEHNR and FQNEAQ (reference sequence). Trimming left V 5 bases short and J 6 bases short, with 12 bases between. The CDR3 sequence: CASSPNWWDTQYF. The CDR3 DNA is TGTGCCAGCAGCCCAAATTGGTGGGATACGCAGTATTTT.

This chain links TRBV29-1 with TRBJ1-1, with D hard to call. CDR1 and CDR2 (germline): SQVTM, ANQGSEA. Trimming removed 7 bases from V and 8 bases from J, with 8 bases in between. CDR3 length equals 9 residues. As DNA, the CDR3 is TGCAGCGCCGGACCCGAAGCTTTCTTT. Amino acids: CSAGPEAFF.

This clone was detected only a few times. The chain couples TRBV19 to TRBJ1-5, with D uncertain. Between the trimmed V and J ends, which lost 3 bases and 0 bases, there was a span of 15 bases. CDR1 and CDR2 (germline): LNHDA, SQIVND (reference sequence). CDR3 length: 17 amino acids. The CDR3 sequence: CASSILTESVSNQPQHF. DNA of the CDR3: TGTGCCAGTAGTATTTTAACAGAATCTGTTAGCAATCAGCCCCAGCATTTT.

The chain joins TRBV6-5 to TRBJ1-2; D is ambiguous. Per the germline V gene, CDR1 is MNHEY and CDR2 is SVGAGI. The CDR3 length is 13 residues. V lost 0 bases and J lost 3, with 5 bases in between. The CDR3 nucleotides are TGTGCCAGCAGTTACTCGGACCACTATGGCTACACCTTC. This sequence encodes CASSYSDHYGYTF.

The rearrangement links TRBV19 to TRBJ2-2; TRBD2 aligns across 11 bases. V was pared by 5 bases and J by 1 base, with 3 bases of the junction left unmatched. The CDR3 covers 16 residues. Germline V gene lookup returns CDR1 LNHDA and CDR2 SQIVND (reference sequence). The chain's CDR3 is CASSRTSGGNTGELFF. For the CDR3, the DNA is TGTGCCAGTAGTCGAACTAGCGGGGGGAACACCGGGGAGCTGTTTTTT.

The chain combines TRBV5-1 with TRBJ1-2; D gene uncertain. V was trimmed by 2 bases and J by 1 base, leaving 6 bases between them. CDR3 length: 13 residues. Germline CDR1 is SGHRS and CDR2 is YFSETQ. The CDR3 loop reads CASSFDGNYGYTF. The DNA of the CDR3 is TGCGCCAGCAGCTTCGACGGTAACTATGGCTACACCTTC.

The V and J genes are TRBV14 and TRBJ2-7; 12 bases match TRBD2. J was trimmed by 1 base and V by 1 base; bases with no gene match: 2. The CDR3 contains 16 residues. The V gene's germline CDR1 is SGHDN and CDR2 FVKESK. The CDR3 bases are TGTGCCAGCAGCCAAGGACTAGCGGGAGCTTCCTACGAGCAGTACTTC. This gives the protein CASSQGLAGASYEQYF.

The V gene is TRBV14, the J gene TRBJ2-7; D gene unclear. This CDR3 region has 16 residues. The germline CDR1 and CDR2 sequences are SGHDN and FVKESK. With 0 bases removed from V and 0 bases from J, the gap between germline ends came to 12 bases. CDR3 sequence (DNA): TGTGCCAGCAGCCAAGATAGCTCCAGGAGCTCCTACGAGCAGTACTTC. This gives the protein CASSQDSSRSSYEQYF.

The chain couples TRBV5-4 to TRBJ2-2; possible D gene TRBD1, 5 bases. Looked up from germline, CDR1 is SGHNT and CDR2 is YYREEE (reference sequence). V gave up 4 bases and J gave up 3 bases, with 16 bases separating them. The CDR3 has 16 residues. This CDR3 is CASSPRVGDDTGELFF. The CDR3 DNA reads TGTGCCAGCAGCCCAAGGGTAGGGGATGACACCGGGGAGCTGTTTTTT. The whole variable domain, remainder taken from reference TRBV5-4 and TRBJ2-2, is ETGVTQSPTHLIKTRGQQVTLRCSSQSGHNTVSWYQQALGQGPQFIFQYYREEENGRGNFPPRFSGLQFPNYSSELNVNALELDDSALYLCASSPRVGDDTGELFFGEGSRLTVL.

The chain is built from TRBV5-1 and TRBJ2-5; TRBD2 aligns across 14 bases. Germline V gene lookup returns CDR1 SGHRS and CDR2 YFSETQ. The CDR3 loop spans 16 amino acids. J was trimmed by 2 bases and V by 5 bases; bases with no gene match: 5. The CDR3 sequence is CASRGLAGGNQETQYF. The CDR3 DNA reads TGCGCCAGCAGAGGACTAGCGGGAGGAAATCAAGAGACCCAGTACTTC.

This chain joins TRBV7-9 and TRBJ1-2; D not resolved. CDR1 and CDR2 (germline): SEHNR, FQNEAQ (reference sequence). V was shortened by 1 base and J by 2 bases, with 14 bases between the two germline ends. This CDR3 is 16 amino acids long. The DNA of the CDR3 is TGTGCCAGCAGCTTAGTGGGCAGCCTTGTCAACTATGGCTACACCTTC. Protein: CASSLVGSLVNYGYTF.

The rearrangement joins TRBV24-1 to TRBJ2-1; perhaps TRBD1 as D (5 bases). Germline V gene data show CDR1 as KGHDR and CDR2 as SFDVKD. The V end lost 7 bases, the J end lost 8 bases, and 14 bases lay between the germline ends. The CDR3 covers 13 residues. The CDR3 protein is CATRFGRGHEQFF. The CDR3 DNA reads as TGTGCCACCAGGTTTGGTAGGGGCCATGAGCAGTTCTTC.

The chain links TRBV12-3 or TRBV12-4 to TRBJ1-5; D uncertain. The CDR3 has 13 residues. V was shortened by 7 bases and J by 4 bases, with 11 bases between the two germline ends. The CDR3 nucleotides are TGTGCCAGCACCGCCGCGGGGAATCAGCCCCAGCATTTT. This encodes CASTAAGNQPQHF.

The V gene is TRBV27, the J gene TRBJ1-5, with 8 bases identical to TRBD1. CDR3 length: 15 residues. V shed 5 bases, J shed 6 bases, and the junction held 9 bases outside the gene matches. Germline CDR1 reads MNHEY; CDR2 reads SMNVEV (reference sequence). Here the CDR3 DNA reads TGTGCCAGCAGTCCGGGACAGGTAGGCCTTCAGCCCCAGCATTTT. As protein: CASSPGQVGLQPQHF.

This clone appeared a few times. The chain couples TRBV5-1 to TRBJ2-1; no clear D. The CDR3 has 13 amino acids. Trimming cost V 4 bases and J 5 bases, with 10 bases left between them. The germline gives CDR1 SGHRS, CDR2 YFSETQ. CDR3 protein: CASSLSQDNEQFF. In DNA, the CDR3 is TGCGCCAGCAGCCTGTCCCAGGACAATGAGCAGTTCTTC.

V and J are TRBV27 and TRBJ1-2; TRBD1 is a possible D gene (6 bases). V lost 0 bases, J lost 4 bases, and 9 bases lay in between. The CDR3 is 14 amino acids. Germline CDR1 MNHEY, CDR2 SMNVEV (reference sequence). The CDR3, as DNA: TGTGCCAGCAGTTTATCAGGGACAAGCTATGGCTACACCTTC. Its protein product is CASSLSGTSYGYTF.

This clone has only one observation. The rearrangement uses TRBV28 and TRBJ1-1, with a weak D call TRBD1 (5 bases). Germline V gene sequence: CDR1 MDHEN, CDR2 SYDVKM. The CDR3 is 14 residues long. V lost 2 bases to trimming and J lost 1 base, with 8 bases between them. The chain's CDR3 is CASSLSGANTEAFF. The CDR3, as DNA: TGTGCCAGCAGTTTAAGTGGGGCGAACACTGAAGCTTTCTTT.

The V call is TRBV6-2 or TRBV6-3, the J call TRBJ2-7; 8 bases match TRBD2. Germline lookup yields CDR1 MNHEY and CDR2 SVGEGT. This CDR3 region has 14 residues. The V segment lost 4 bases and the J segment 4 bases; nucleotides outside the gene matches: 6. The CDR3 loop reads CASSFGLAGYEQYF. As DNA, the CDR3 is TGTGCCAGCAGTTTCGGACTAGCCGGGTACGAGCAGTACTTC.

This chain's CDR3 is CASSQSTGTSGSWYNEQFF. CDR3 in DNA: TGTGCCAGCAGCCAGTCCACCGGGACTAGCGGATCCTGGTACAATGAGCAGTTCTTC. V gene TRBV3-1 (or the pseudogene TRBV3-2) combines with J gene TRBJ2-1, with 11 bases lining up with TRBD2. The CDR3 is 19 amino acids. Germline lookup yields CDR1 LGHDT and CDR2 YNNKEL (reference sequence). J lost 4 bases, V lost 3 bases, and 14 bases had no gene match.

This clone came up a few times. This sequence joins TRBV6-5 and TRBJ1-1; D gene ambiguous. The ends were cut back, 6 bases at V and 0 bases at J, with 8 bases in the middle. CDR1 is MNHEY, CDR2 SVGAGI, per germline. The CDR3 runs to 13 residues. DNA for the CDR3: TGTGCCAGCAGCCCACTGCTGAACACTGAAGCTTTCTTT. Amino acid sequence: CASSPLLNTEAFF.

V usage is TRBV7-2 and J usage is TRBJ1-1; a possible D gene is TRBD1 (6 bases). This CDR3 is 14 amino acids long. Germline-derived CDR1 and CDR2 are SGHTA and FQGNSA. V was clipped by 2 bases and J by 6 bases, with 13 bases between them. DNA of the CDR3: TGTGCCAGCAGCTTAAGCCCACAGGGATCTGAAGCTTTCTTT. As protein: CASSLSPQGSEAFF.